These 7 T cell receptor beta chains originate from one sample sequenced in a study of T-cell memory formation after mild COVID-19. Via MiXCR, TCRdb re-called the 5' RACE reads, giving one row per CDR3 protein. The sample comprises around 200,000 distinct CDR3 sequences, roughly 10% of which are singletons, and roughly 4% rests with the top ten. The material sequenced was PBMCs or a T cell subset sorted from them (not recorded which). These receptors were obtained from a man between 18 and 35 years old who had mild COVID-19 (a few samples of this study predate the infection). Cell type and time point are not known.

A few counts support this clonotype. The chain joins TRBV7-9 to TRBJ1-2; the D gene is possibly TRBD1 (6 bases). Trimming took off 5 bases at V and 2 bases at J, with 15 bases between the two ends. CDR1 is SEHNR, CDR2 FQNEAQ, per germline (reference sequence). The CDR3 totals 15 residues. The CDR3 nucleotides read TGTGCCAGCAGCCAGCCGGGGGGGCACAACTATGGCTACACCTTC. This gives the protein CASSQPGGHNYGYTF.

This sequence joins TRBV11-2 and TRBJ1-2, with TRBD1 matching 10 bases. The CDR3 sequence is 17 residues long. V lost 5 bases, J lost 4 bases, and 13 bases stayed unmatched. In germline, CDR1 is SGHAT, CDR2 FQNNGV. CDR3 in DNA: TGTGCCAGCAGCCCCATATCAGACAGGGGGCGTCGCTATGGCTACACCTTC. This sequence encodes CASSPISDRGRRYGYTF.

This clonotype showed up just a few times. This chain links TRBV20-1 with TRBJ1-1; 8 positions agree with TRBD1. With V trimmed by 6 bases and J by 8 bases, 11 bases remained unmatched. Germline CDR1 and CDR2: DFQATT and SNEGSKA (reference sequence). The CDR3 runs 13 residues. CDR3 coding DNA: TGCAGTGCCCCCCGGGACAGGAGTGTCGAAGCTTTCTTT. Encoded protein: CSAPRDRSVEAFF.

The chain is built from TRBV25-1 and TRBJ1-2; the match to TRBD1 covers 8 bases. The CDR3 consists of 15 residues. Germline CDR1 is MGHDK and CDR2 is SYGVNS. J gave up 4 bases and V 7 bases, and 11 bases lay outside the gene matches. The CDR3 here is CASTDAAGGVYGYTF. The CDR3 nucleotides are TGTGCCAGCACCGATGCGGCAGGGGGCGTCTATGGCTACACCTTC.

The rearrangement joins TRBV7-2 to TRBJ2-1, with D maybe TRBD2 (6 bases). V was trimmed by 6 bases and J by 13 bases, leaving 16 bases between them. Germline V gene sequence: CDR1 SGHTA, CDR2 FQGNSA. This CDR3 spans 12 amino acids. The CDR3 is CASRPGREEQFF. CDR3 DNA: TGTGCCAGCAGACCGGGCAGGGAGGAACAGTTCTTC.

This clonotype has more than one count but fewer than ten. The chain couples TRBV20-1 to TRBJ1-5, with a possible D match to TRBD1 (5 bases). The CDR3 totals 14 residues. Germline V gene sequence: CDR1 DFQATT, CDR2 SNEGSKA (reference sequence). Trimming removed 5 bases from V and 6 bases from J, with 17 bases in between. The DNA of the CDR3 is TGCAGTGCTGGGGGTGCCGGGACGGGTCAGCCCCAGCATTTT. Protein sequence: CSAGGAGTGQPQHF.

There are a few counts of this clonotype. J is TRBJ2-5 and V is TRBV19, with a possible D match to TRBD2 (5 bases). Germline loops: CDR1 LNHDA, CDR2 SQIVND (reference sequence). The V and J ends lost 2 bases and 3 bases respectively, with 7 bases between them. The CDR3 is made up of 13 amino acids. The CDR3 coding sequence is TGTGCCAGTAGTATATGGGGAGAAGAGACCCAGTACTTC. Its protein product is CASSIWGEETQYF. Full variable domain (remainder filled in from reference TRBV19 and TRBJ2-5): DGGITQSPKYLFRKEGQNVTLSCEQNLNHDAMYWYRQDPGQGLRLIYYSQIVNDFQKGDIAEGYSVSREKKESFPLTVTSAQKNPTAFYLCASSIWGEETQYFGPGTRLLVL.